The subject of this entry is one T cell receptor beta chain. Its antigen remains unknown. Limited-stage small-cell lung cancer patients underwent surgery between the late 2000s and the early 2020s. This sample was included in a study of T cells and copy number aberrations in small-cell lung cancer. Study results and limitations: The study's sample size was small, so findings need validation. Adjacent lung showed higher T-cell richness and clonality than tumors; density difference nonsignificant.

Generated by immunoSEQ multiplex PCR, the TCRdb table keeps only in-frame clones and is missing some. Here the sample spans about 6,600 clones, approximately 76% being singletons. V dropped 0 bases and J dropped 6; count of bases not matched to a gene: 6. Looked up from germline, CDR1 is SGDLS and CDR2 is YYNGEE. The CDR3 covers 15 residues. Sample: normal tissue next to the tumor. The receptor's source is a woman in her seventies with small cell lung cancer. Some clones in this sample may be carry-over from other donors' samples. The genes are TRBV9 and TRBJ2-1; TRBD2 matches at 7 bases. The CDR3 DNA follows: TGTGCCAGCAGCGTAGCGGGAGGTGTGACCAATGAGCAGTTCTTC. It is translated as CASSVAGGVTNEQFF.